The present entry profiles one T cell receptor (beta chain) with its context. In germline, CDR1 is SQVTM, CDR2 ANQGSEA. CDR3 length: 12 residues. V was clipped by 7 bases and J by 2 bases, with 12 bases between them. This sample is drawn from a study of CD8 T cells in Susac syndrome. RNA amounts of about 0.5 to 1 ug underwent reverse transcription with random hexamers. Amplification of TCR beta CDR3 spanned 54 Vbeta and 13 Jbeta via immunoSEQ multiplex PCR. Each CDR3 protein gets one entry after TCRdb re-called the immunoSEQ multiplex PCR reads with MiXCR. Altogether more than 95,000 distinct CDR3 sequences are present, around 94% being singletons, with the ten largest covering 0.085% to 0.09%. Healthy donors matched for age and sex were used as controls.

Sequenced input: CD4+ T cells from PBMCs. The clonotype was recovered from a human donor in good health. The chain carries TRBV29-1 and TRBJ2-7; TRBD2 is a possible D gene (6 bases). The CDR3 region has the DNA TGCAGCGGGAGGGGCCTAACCTACGAGCAGTACTTC. Protein product: CSGRGLTYEQYF.